Below are 17 T cell receptor beta chains sequenced from a single sample in a study of blood T cell repertoires in COVID-19. Generated by immunoSEQ multiplex PCR, the TCRdb table keeps only in-frame clones and is missing some. The sample gives about 21,000 clones, 83% of which show up once; 5% to 7% is in the top ten. Sample: peripheral blood. All receptors come from a human donor in a cohort sampled during active COVID-19.

The gene calls are TRBV7-2 and TRBJ1-2; possible D gene TRBD1, 5 bases. The V end lost 4 bases, the J end lost 9 bases, and 18 bases lay between the germline ends. Germline CDR1 and CDR2: SGHTA and FQGNSA. The CDR3 is 14 residues long. CDR3 loop: CASSSAPDSLSYTF. In DNA, the CDR3 is TGTGCCAGCAGCTCTGCCCCTGACAGTCTGAGCTACACCTTC.

The V call is TRBV30, the J call TRBJ1-5; D not resolved. V was cut by 0 bases and J by 7 bases, with 13 bases left in between. Germline loops: CDR1 GTSNPN, CDR2 SVGIG (reference sequence). The CDR3 is made up of 14 amino acids. The CDR3 is CAWSVTNAKQPQHF. CDR3 nucleotide sequence: TGTGCCTGGAGTGTAACTAACGCGAAACAGCCCCAGCATTTT. Full variable domain (remainder filled in from reference TRBV30 and TRBJ1-5): SQTIHQWPATLVQPVGSPLSLECTVEGTSNPNLYWYRQAAGRGLQLLFYSVGIGQISSEVPQNLSASRPQDRQFILSSKKLLLSDSGFYLCAWSVTNAKQPQHFGDGTRLSIL.

This chain links TRBV28 with TRBJ1-6, with 9 bases identical to TRBD1. The CDR3 contains 17 residues. Per the germline V gene, CDR1 is MDHEN and CDR2 is SYDVKM. V lost 6 bases to trimming and J lost 9 bases; unmatched junction nucleotides: 15. The CDR3 DNA reads as TGTGCCAGCAGGCGAGACAGGGGGATGGATGCCGGTTCACCCCTCCACTTT. It encodes CASRRDRGMDAGSPLHF.

V usage is TRBV6-5 and J usage is TRBJ1-2, with D possibly matching TRBD1 (5 bases). This CDR3 spans 15 amino acids. The germline CDR1 and CDR2 sequences are MNHEY and SVGAGI. The V end lost 2 bases, the J end lost 0 bases, and 10 bases lay between the germline ends. CDR3 in amino acids: CASSYGGKANYGYTF. CDR3 nucleotide sequence: TGTGCCAGCAGTTACGGGGGGAAAGCTAACTATGGCTACACCTTC.

The J gene is TRBJ2-7, the V gene TRBV3-1 (or the pseudogene TRBV3-2); D is uncertain. Germline loops: CDR1 LGHDT, CDR2 YNNKEL (reference sequence). The CDR3 is made up of 12 amino acids. The V gene lost 4 bases and the J gene lost 4 bases, with 8 bases spanning the gap. CDR3 bases: TGTGCCAGCAGCCCGGGTAGTTACGAGCAGTACTTC. Amino acids: CASSPGSYEQYF.

The genes are TRBV7-8 and TRBJ2-3, with 14 bases aligning to TRBD2. The CDR3 is made up of 17 amino acids. The junction had 2 bases not matched to a gene; V was cut back by 3 bases and J by 0 bases. Germline-derived CDR1 and CDR2 are SGHVS and FQNEAQ. In DNA, the CDR3 is TGTGCCAGCAGCTTTGGGACTAGCGGGGGTAGCACAGATACGCAGTATTTT. Its protein product is CASSFGTSGGSTDTQYF.

This rearrangement joins TRBV7-8 to TRBJ1-4; 7 nucleotides match TRBD1. Germline trimming cut 2 bases from V and 7 bases from J; bases unmatched to any gene: 10. In germline, CDR1 is SGHVS, CDR2 FQNEAQ. This CDR3 contains 16 residues. As DNA, the CDR3 is TGTGCCAGCAGCTTACAACCGAGACAGGGTAGTGAAAAACTGTTTTTT. This sequence encodes CASSLQPRQGSEKLFF.

This chain connects TRBV7-3 to TRBJ2-3; TRBD2 agrees at 7 bases. Per germline, CDR1 SGHTA and CDR2 FQGTGA. This CDR3 has 15 amino acids. V gave up 5 bases and J gave up 5 bases; unmatched junction bases: 10. As DNA, the CDR3 is TGTGCCAGCAGCCCCCTTGGGAGGGGTCAAGATACGCAGTATTTT. It is translated as CASSPLGRGQDTQYF.

The chain recombines TRBV4-1 with TRBJ2-5; the D gene is possibly TRBD2 (6 bases). CDR3 length equals 14 residues. Trimming shortened V by 2 bases and J by 5 bases, and 12 bases separated the two germline ends. Germline V gene data show CDR1 as MGHRA and CDR2 as YSYEKL. The CDR3 bases are TGCGCCAGCAGCCAATATTCTGGGGGGGAGACCCAGTACTTC. It translates to CASSQYSGGETQYF.

V usage is TRBV20-1 and J usage is TRBJ2-7, with D maybe TRBD1 (6 bases). CDR1 and CDR2 from the germline V gene are DFQATT and SNEGSKA (reference sequence). CDR3 size: 11 residues. V gave up 6 bases and J gave up 3 bases, with 9 bases separating them. CDR3 residues: CSAMDSYEQYF. Written as DNA, the CDR3 is TGCAGTGCCATGGACAGCTACGAGCAGTACTTC.

A few counts support this clone. The genes are TRBV10-3 and TRBJ1-2; 7 bases line up with TRBD1. The CDR3 contains 12 residues. V was pared by 8 bases and J by 8 bases, with 8 bases of the junction left unmatched. Germline assignment: CDR1 ENHRY and CDR2 SYGVKD. The CDR3 loop is CAILTGEGGYTF. The CDR3 DNA reads TGTGCCATCCTCACAGGGGAAGGGGGCTACACCTTC.

The chain is built from TRBV4-2 and TRBJ1-2; tentatively, D is TRBD1 (6 bases). This CDR3 comprises 15 residues. V gave up 0 bases and J gave up 4 bases, with 12 bases separating them. Germline V gene sequence: CDR1 LGHNA, CDR2 YNFKEQ. The CDR3 nucleotides read TGTGCCAGCAGCCAAGAGACCCAGGGGACCTATGGCTACACCTTC. Encoded protein: CASSQETQGTYGYTF.

The genes are TRBV11-2 and TRBJ1-1; no definite D call. V was clipped by 1 base and J by 1 base, with 7 bases between them. The CDR3 totals 14 residues. CDR1 is SGHAT, CDR2 FQNNGV, per germline. This CDR3 is CASSLGAGNTEAFF. DNA of the CDR3: TGTGCCAGCAGCTTAGGGGCGGGGAACACTGAAGCTTTCTTT.

The chain couples TRBV25-1 to TRBJ1-1; no firm D call. The V end lost 9 bases, the J end lost 3 bases, and 20 bases lay between the germline ends. CDR1 is MGHDK, CDR2 SYGVNS, per germline. The CDR3 is 15 residues long. Here the CDR3 reads CASTDSTNGDTEAFF. The CDR3 region has the DNA TGTGCCAGTACCGACTCCACCAATGGTGACACTGAAGCTTTCTTT.

The genes are TRBV5-6 and TRBJ1-2, with D perhaps TRBD1 (6 bases). The CDR3 runs to 14 residues. In germline, CDR1 is SGHDT, CDR2 YYEEEE. V shed 0 bases and J shed 8 bases, with 14 bases lying between them. The CDR3 spells CASSLGQVERGYTF. The DNA for the CDR3 is TGTGCCAGCAGCTTGGGACAGGTTGAACGAGGCTACACCTTC.

The chain joins TRBV7-9 to TRBJ1-2, with a tentative D call TRBD1 (6 bases). The germline V gene encodes CDR1 SEHNR and CDR2 FQNEAQ (reference sequence). This CDR3 has 15 amino acids. Trimming stripped 7 bases from V and 0 bases from J, with 15 bases between. The CDR3 loop reads CASTWNREPNYGYTF. In nucleotides, the CDR3 is TGTGCCAGCACCTGGAACAGGGAACCTAACTATGGCTACACCTTC.

V gene TRBV6-4 combines with J gene TRBJ1-2; maybe TRBD1 (6 bases). CDR3 length: 14 residues. Germline-derived CDR1 and CDR2 are MRHNA and SNTAGT. Deletions cut 6 bases from V and 4 bases from J, with 15 bases between. The CDR3 bases are TGTGCCAGCAGCCGGGACACAATGGGCTATGGCTACACCTTC. The encoded protein is CASSRDTMGYGYTF.